These T cell receptor beta chains were read from a single sample in a study of blood T cell repertoires in COVID-19. Here immunoSEQ multiplex PCR was the method, and the copy in TCRdb shows in-frame clones only, minus some. The table has hundreds of thousands of clones, 81% seen once. Sequencing input: peripheral blood. The source is a woman of 80 years or more with COVID-19, enrolled during active disease. Each CDR3 is given without its conserved first and last residue. Each record gives: V gene, CDR3 protein.

>TRBV14
ASSQELRVNTEAF
>TRBV18
ASSPSGQGYGYT
>TRBV5-1
ASGRQGREGYT
>TRBV2
ASSEWVQGPQPQH
>TRBV18
ASSPLGTGGDYSPLH
>TRBV28
ASSLTVDTEAF
>TRBV6-5
ASSYSTGGGQETQY
>TRBV7-2
ASSLEGLGLKAF
>TRBV5-6
ASSLVGELNTGELF
>TRBV3-1/TRBV3-2
ASSSRGDGYT
>TRBV6-5
ASRSGSVGVNEQF
>TRBV29-1
SVGRPTSGSSYEQY
>TRBV10-3
AIQGLDTGELF
>TRBV18
ASSPGSLGYEQY
>TRBV7-2
ASSSPDRGVLREQY
>TRBV5-1
ASSSSGHVYGYT
>TRBV3-1/TRBV3-2
ASSHQTLRGYGYT
>TRBV6-5
ASSYSLNQPQH
>TRBV6-5
ASSYSQNQPQH
>TRBV7-2
ASSLVAGRGETQY
>TRBV7-6
ASSLASFLGQGGEQY
>TRBV30
AWSHQRGDTQY
>TRBV19
ASRLTGTSGGGNEQF
>TRBV5-4
ASSPLAGGLDTQY
>TRBV5-1
ASSPDNSGNTIY
>TRBV5-1
ASSFLTGNNEQF
>TRBV28
ATGRDRVSPGTEAF
>TRBV5-5
ASSLFPNSIIQY